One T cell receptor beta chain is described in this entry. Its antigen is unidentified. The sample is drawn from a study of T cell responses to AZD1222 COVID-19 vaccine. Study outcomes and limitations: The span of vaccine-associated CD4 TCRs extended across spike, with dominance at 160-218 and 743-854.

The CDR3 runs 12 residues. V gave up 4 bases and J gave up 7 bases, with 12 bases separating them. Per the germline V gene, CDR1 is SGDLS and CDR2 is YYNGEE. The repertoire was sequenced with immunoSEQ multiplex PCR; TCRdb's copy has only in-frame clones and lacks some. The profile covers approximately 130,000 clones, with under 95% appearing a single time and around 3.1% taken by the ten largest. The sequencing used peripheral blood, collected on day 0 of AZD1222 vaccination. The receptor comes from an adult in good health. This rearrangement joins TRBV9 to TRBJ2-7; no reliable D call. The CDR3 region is CASSTRYGEQYF. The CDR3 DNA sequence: TGTGCCAGCAGCACCCGCTATGGGGAGCAGTACTTC.